Included here is one TCR beta chain sequence, with context. In the original analysis: Scientists estimated how many nucleated cells there were by amplifying reference gene primers. Measured with immunoSEQ multiplex PCR; TCRdb has only the in-frame clones, and not every one. V, J and clone size were drawn from that table, and D and trimming were deduced from the DNA. The table lists about 300,000 clones, around 82% of them singletons. These data originate in a study of blood T cell repertoires in COVID-19. Study-wide context: Samples of COVID-19 (acute and convalescent) were obtained from the United States, Italy and Spain. The analysed material was cDNA or gDNA that came from T cells, B-cell-depleted T cells, or PBMCs.

The origin of this receptor is a woman aged 50 to 60 who had recovered from COVID-19. Sequenced material: peripheral blood.

CDR3 in amino acids: CATSRPGQTPYEQYF. The DNA of the CDR3 is TGTGCCACCAGCAGACCGGGACAGACCCCCTACGAGCAGTACTTC. The chain combines TRBV15 with TRBJ2-7, with 7 bases aligning to TRBD1. CDR1 and CDR2 (germline): LNHNV, YYDKDF (reference sequence). There are 15 residues in the CDR3. The V and J ends lost 2 bases and 2 bases, in that order; junction bases with no gene match: 6.